The entry below gives a single T cell receptor beta chain sequence along with its context. What it recognizes is unknown. The data originate from a study of cytomegalovirus exposure and HLA in healthy donors. Notes on the study in general: Within the data, a cluster of highly shared sequence variants was likely a sequencing artifact. Some TCR beta chains (roughly 150 of them) were listed as cytomegalovirus-associated.

Germline V CDR1 and CDR2: SGDLS, YYNGEE. V was pared by 0 bases and J by 1 base, with 16 bases between. This CDR3 has 18 residues. Primers for the PCR totalled 60 Vbeta and 13 Jbeta. TCRdb keeps only in-frame clones here, not all; method: immunoSEQ multiplex PCR. Of around 90,000 clones in the sample, under 90% were seen once. The sequenced sample consisted of PBMCs. The source is a man aged 45-65 years in good health and CMV-seronegative. The chain employs TRBV9 and TRBJ2-2; the D gene is possibly TRBD2 (7 bases). CDR3 coding DNA: TGTGCCAGCAGCGTAGCAATGGGGGGGCTCGGGAACACCGGGGAGCTGTTTTTT. Translated, it gives CASSVAMGGLGNTGELFF. Supplemented by reference TRBV9 and TRBJ2-2, the full variable domain reads DSGVTQTPKHLITATGQRVTLRCSPRSGDLSVYWYQQSLDQGLQFLIQYYNGEERAKGNILERFSAQQFPDLHSELNLSSLELGDSALYFCASSVAMGGLGNTGELFFGEGSRLTVL.